Included here is one T cell receptor beta chain sequence, with context. This record comes from a study of technical replicates of blood from a handful of donors. Repertoires were generated with immunoSEQ multiplex PCR, while TCRdb's copy carries only in-frame clones and drops some. Seen here are tens of thousands of clones, roughly 98% observed once, and the top ten hold approximately 0.15%. CDR3 length: 11 residues. CDR1 MDHEN and CDR2 SYDVKM come from the germline V gene. After removal of 8 bases from V and 5 bases from J, the junction contained 2 bases not matched to a gene. Sequenced sample: T cells isolated from PBMCs. This sequence originates from a human donor in good health. The V gene is TRBV28, the J gene TRBJ2-5, with 7 bases aligning to TRBD2. This CDR3 reads CASLGGETQYF. CDR3 nucleotide sequence: TGTGCCAGCCTGGGGGGGGAGACCCAGTACTTC.